The entry below describes one TCR beta chain. Antigen unknown. Produced via immunoSEQ multiplex PCR; TCRdb's table is partial and in-frame only. The profile covers 60,000 or so clones, with roughly 83% appearing a single time and 2.5% to 3.5% taken by the ten largest. Autoimmune disease history or systemic immunosuppression led to patient exclusion. These data come from a study of OX40 agonist ivuxolimab in advanced cancers. Study-level results: The antigen specificity of the peripheral T cells (those that were expanded) was not determined. Relative to CD4+, CD8+ T cells held more expanded clones on average. Some patients without response likewise showed low normalized clonal expansion.

The CDR3 has 18 amino acids. Germline lookup yields CDR1 SNHLY and CDR2 FYNNEI. V trimming: 3 bases; J trimming: 3 bases; junction bases outside the gene matches: 11. The genes are TRBV2 and TRBJ2-2; 9 bases match TRBD2. This TCR was recovered from an adult with an advanced solid tumor such as melanoma, head and neck, liver or kidney cancer. This sample comprised CD4+ or CD8+ T cells sorted from blood, obtained in a trial of the OX40 agonist ivuxolimab. CDR3 amino acids: CASSDFPLSGGDTGELFF. As DNA, the CDR3 is TGTGCCAGCAGTGACTTCCCCCTTAGCGGGGGCGACACCGGGGAGCTGTTTTTT.